This TCR beta chain was observed in a study of OX40 agonist ivuxolimab in advanced cancers. Study background: The study treated patients with ivuxolimab, an agonistic anti-OX40 (CD134) antibody. Three patients got partial responses; one had hepatocellular carcinoma and two had cutaneous melanoma. Study results and caveats: Blood T cells, both CD4+ and CD8+, expanded clonally by week 6 at 0.1 to 3.0 mg/kg.

Blood sampling was done at baseline, cycle 4 day 1, and cycle 7 day 1. Looked up from germline, CDR1 is SNHLY and CDR2 is FYNNEI. The CDR3 covers 16 residues. Trimming cost V 8 bases and J 4 bases; bases outside gene matches: 13. Sequenced by immunoSEQ multiplex PCR; TCRdb stores in-frame clones only, minus some. In the table there are approximately 100,000 clones, about 92% of which are singletons. This clone was counted once. Antigen unknown. This chain connects TRBV2 to TRBJ2-3; 9 bases agree with TRBD1. The specimen was CD4+ or CD8+ T cells sorted from blood, collected in a trial of the OX40 agonist ivuxolimab. The receptor's source is an adult with an advanced solid tumor such as melanoma, head and neck, liver or kidney cancer. CDR3: CASPKGGQGAADTQYF. In DNA, the CDR3 is TGTGCCAGCCCAAAAGGGGGACAGGGAGCCGCAGATACGCAGTATTTT.